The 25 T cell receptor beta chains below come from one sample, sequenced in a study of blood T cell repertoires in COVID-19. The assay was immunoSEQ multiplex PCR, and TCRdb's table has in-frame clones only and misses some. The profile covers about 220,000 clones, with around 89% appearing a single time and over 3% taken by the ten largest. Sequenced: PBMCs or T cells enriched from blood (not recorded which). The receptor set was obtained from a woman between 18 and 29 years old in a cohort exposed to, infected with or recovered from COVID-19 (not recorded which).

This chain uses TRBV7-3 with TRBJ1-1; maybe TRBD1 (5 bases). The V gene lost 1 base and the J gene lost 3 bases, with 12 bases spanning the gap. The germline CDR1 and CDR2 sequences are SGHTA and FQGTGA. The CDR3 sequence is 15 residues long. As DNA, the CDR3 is TGTGCCAGCAGCTTAATAGCGGGAGGGGACACTGAAGCTTTCTTT. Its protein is CASSLIAGGDTEAFF.

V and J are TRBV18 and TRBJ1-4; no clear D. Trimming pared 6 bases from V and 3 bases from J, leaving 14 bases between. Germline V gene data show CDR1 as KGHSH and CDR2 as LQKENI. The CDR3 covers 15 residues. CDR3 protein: CASSRRADSNEKLFF. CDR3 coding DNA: TGTGCCAGCTCCCGGCGGGCAGATTCTAATGAAAAACTGTTTTTT. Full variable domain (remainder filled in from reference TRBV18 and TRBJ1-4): NAGVMQNPRHLVRRRGQEARLRCSPMKGHSHVYWYRQLPEEGLKFMVYLQKENIIDESGMPKERFSAEFPKEGPSILRIQQVVRGDSAAYFCASSRRADSNEKLFFGSGTQLSVL.

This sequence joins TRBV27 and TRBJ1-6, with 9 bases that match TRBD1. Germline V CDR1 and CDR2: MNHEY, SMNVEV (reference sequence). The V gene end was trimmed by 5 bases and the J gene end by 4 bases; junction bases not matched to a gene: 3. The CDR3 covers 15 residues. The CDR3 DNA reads TGTGCCAGCAGTCGAGGACAGGGGTATAATTCACCCCTCCACTTT. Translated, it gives CASSRGQGYNSPLHF.

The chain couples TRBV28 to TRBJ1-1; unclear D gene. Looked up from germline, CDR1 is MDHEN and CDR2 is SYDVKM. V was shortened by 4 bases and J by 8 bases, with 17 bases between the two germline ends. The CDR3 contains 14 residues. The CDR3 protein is CASSSGQFTGEAFF. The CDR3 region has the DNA TGTGCCAGCAGTTCCGGGCAGTTTACGGGGGAAGCTTTCTTT.

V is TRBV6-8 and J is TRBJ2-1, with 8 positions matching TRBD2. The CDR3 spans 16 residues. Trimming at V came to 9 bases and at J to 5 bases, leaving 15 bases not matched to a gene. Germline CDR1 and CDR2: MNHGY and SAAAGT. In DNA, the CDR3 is TGTGCCAGTCCAATGGAGGGTGGTAGCGGGGACAATGAGCAGTTCTTC. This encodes CASPMEGGSGDNEQFF.

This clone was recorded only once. The CDR3 DNA follows: TGTGCCAGCAGTTTTATAGGGGGCCCTGAAGCTTTCTTT. Encoded protein: CASSFIGGPEAFF. The chain recombines TRBV12-3 or TRBV12-4 with TRBJ1-1, with TRBD1 matching over 7 bases. The ends lost 3 bases at V and 6 bases at J; junction bases unmatched: 4. The CDR3 extends over 13 amino acids.

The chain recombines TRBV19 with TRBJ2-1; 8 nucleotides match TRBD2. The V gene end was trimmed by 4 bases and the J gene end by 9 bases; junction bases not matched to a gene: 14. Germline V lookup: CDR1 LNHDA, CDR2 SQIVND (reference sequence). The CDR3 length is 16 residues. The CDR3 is CASSTSRGLVASEQFF. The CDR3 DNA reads TGTGCCAGTAGTACCTCTCGGGGACTAGTGGCGAGTGAGCAGTTCTTC. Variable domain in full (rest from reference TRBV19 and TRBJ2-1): DGGITQSPKYLFRKEGQNVTLSCEQNLNHDAMYWYRQDPGQGLRLIYYSQIVNDFQKGDIAEGYSVSREKKESFPLTVTSAQKNPTAFYLCASSTSRGLVASEQFFGPGTRLTVL.

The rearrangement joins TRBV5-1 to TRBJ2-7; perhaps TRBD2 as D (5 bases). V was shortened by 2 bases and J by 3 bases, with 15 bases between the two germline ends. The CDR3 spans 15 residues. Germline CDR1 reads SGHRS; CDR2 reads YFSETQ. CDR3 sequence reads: CASSLDYQQNYEQYF. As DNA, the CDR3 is TGCGCCAGCAGCTTAGACTACCAACAAAACTACGAGCAGTACTTC.

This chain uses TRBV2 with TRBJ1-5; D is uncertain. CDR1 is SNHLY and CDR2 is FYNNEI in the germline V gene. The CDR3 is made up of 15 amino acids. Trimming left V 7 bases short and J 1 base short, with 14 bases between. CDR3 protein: CASTLVPESNQPQHF. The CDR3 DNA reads TGTGCCAGCACCCTAGTCCCAGAGAGCAATCAGCCCCAGCATTTT.

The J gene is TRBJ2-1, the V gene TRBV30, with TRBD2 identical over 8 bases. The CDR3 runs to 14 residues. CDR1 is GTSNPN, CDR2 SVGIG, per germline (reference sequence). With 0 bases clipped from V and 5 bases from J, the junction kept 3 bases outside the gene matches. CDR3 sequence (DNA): TGTGCCTGGAGTGTTCCCGGGAGGGACAATGAGCAGTTCTTC. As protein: CAWSVPGRDNEQFF.

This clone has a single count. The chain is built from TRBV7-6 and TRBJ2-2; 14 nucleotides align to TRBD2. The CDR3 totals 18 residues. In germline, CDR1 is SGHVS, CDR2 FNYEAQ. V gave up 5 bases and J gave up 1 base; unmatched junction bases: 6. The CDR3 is CASSAGLAGGQNTGELFF. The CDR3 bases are TGTGCCAGCAGCGCAGGACTAGCGGGGGGCCAGAACACCGGGGAGCTGTTTTTT.

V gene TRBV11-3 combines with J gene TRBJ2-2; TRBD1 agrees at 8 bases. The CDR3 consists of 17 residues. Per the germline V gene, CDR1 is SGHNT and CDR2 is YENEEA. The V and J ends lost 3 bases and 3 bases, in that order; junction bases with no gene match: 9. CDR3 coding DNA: TGTGCCAGCAGCTTCGTATCTCAGGGGGCTGACACCGGGGAGCTGTTTTTT. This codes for CASSFVSQGADTGELFF.

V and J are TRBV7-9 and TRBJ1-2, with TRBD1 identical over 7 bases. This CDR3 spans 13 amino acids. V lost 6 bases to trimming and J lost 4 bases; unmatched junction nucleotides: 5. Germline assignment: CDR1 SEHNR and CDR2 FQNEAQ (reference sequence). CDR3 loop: CASSRDRFYGYTF. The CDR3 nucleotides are TGTGCCAGCAGTCGGGACAGATTCTATGGCTACACCTTC.

CDR3 sequence: CASSPAGKGEKLFF. For the CDR3, the DNA is TGTGCCAGCAGTCCCGCGGGGAAGGGTGAAAAACTGTTTTTT. The V call is TRBV4-2, the J call TRBJ1-4, with D unclear. The CDR3 spans 14 residues. Germline assignment: CDR1 LGHNA and CDR2 YNFKEQ. V lost 6 bases, J lost 7 bases, and 15 bases lay in between.

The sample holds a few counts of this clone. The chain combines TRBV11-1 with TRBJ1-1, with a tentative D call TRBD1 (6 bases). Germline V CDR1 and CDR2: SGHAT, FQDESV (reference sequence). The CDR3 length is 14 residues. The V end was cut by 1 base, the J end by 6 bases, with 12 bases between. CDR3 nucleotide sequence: TGTGCCAGCAGCTTAGGTGGGGGGGCCTCTGAAGCTTTCTTT. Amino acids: CASSLGGGASEAFF. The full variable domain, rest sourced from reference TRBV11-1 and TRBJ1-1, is EAEVAQSPRYKITEKSQAVAFWCDPISGHATLYWYRQILGQGPELLVQFQDESVVDDSQLPKDRFSAERLKGVDSTLKIQPAELGDSAMYLCASSLGGGASEAFFGQGTRLTVV.

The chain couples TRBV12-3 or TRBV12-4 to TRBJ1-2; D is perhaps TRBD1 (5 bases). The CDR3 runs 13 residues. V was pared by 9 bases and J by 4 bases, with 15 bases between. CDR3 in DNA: TGTGCCAGTACCTGGGGGGAAGGCTATGGCTACACCTTC. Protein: CASTWGEGYGYTF.

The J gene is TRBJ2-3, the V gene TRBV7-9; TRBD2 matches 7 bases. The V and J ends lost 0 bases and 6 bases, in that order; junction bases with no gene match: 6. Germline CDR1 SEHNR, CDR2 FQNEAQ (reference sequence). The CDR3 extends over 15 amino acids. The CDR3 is CASSLAASGDDTQYF. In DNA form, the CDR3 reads TGTGCCAGCAGCTTAGCCGCTAGCGGCGACGATACGCAGTATTTT.

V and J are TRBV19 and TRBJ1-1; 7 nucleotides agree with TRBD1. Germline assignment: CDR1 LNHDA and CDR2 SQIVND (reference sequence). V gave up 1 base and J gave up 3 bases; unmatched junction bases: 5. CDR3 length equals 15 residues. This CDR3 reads CASSIGRGSDTEAFF. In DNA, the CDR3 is TGTGCCAGTAGTATAGGCAGGGGGTCGGACACTGAAGCTTTCTTT.

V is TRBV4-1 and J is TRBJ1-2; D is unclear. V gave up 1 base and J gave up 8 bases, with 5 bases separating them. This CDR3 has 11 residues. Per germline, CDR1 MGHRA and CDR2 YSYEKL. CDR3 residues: CASSQGGGYTF. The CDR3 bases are TGCGCCAGCAGCCAAGGAGGGGGCTACACCTTC.

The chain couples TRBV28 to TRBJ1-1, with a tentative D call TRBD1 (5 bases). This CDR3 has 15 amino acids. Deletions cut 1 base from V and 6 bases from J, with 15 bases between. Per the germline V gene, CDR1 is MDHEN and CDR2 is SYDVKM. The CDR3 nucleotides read TGTGCCAGCAGTTTATTGCGGGCCGGGGGTGCTGAAGCTTTCTTT. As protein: CASSLLRAGGAEAFF. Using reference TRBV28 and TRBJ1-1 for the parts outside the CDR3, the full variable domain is DVKVTQSSRYLVKRTGEKVFLECVQDMDHENMFWYRQDPGLGLRLIYFSYDVKMKEKGDIPEGYSVSREKKERFSLILESASTNQTSMYLCASSLLRAGGAEAFFGQGTRLTVV.

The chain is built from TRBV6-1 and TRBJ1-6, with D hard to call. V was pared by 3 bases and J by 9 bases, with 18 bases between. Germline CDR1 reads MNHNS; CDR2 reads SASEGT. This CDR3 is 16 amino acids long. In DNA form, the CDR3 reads TGTGCCAGCAGTGAGGAGGGTAGACCTGCGACTTCACCCCTCCACTTT. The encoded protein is CASSEEGRPATSPLHF.

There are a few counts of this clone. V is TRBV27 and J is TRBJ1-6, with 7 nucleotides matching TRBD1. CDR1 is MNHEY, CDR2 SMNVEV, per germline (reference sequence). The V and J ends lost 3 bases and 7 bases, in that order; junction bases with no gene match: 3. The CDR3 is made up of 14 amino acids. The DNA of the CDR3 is TGTGCCAGCAGTTTGGAGGGGGCGAATTCACCCCTCCACTTT. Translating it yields CASSLEGANSPLHF.

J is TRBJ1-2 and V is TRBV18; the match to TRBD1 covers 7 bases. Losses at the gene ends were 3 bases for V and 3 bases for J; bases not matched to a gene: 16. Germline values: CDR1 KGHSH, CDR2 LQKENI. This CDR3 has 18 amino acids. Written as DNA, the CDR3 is TGTGCCAGCTCACCCCTACCGACAGGGCTCTCTAAGGACTATGGCTACACCTTC. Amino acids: CASSPLPTGLSKDYGYTF.

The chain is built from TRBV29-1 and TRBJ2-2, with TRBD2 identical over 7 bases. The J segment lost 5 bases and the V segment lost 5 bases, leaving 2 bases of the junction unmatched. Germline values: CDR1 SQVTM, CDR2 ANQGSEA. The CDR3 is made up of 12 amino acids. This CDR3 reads CSVWGGTGELFF. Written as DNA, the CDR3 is TGCAGCGTTTGGGGAGGGACCGGGGAGCTGTTTTTT.

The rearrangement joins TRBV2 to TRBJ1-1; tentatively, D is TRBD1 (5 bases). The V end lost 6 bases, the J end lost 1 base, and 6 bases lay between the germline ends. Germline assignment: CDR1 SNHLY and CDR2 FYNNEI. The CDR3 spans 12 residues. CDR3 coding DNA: TGTGCCAGCAGGGGGCAGAACACTGAAGCTTTCTTT. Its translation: CASRGQNTEAFF.